This TCR beta chain was profiled in a study of blood T cell repertoires in COVID-19. Study-level background: The study drew acute and convalescent COVID-19 samples from the United States, Italy and Spain.

V shed 4 bases and J 8 bases; nucleotides not matched to a gene: 3. CDR1 is SGHNT, CDR2 YYREEE, per germline (reference sequence). The CDR3 spans 13 residues. Clones were read by immunoSEQ multiplex PCR, and TCRdb kept only the in-frame ones, dropping some. In the table there are 35,000 to 55,000 clones, around 89% of which are singletons. The V call is TRBV5-4, the J call TRBJ1-6, with 7 bases lining up with TRBD1. The sample taken for sequencing was peripheral blood. This receptor was taken from a man between 50 and 59 years old with active COVID-19. The CDR3 bases are TGTGCCAGCAGCCGACAGGGAGATTCACCCCTCCACTTT. It encodes CASSRQGDSPLHF. The variable domain in full, with the rest retrieved from reference TRBV5-4 and TRBJ1-6, is ETGVTQSPTHLIKTRGQQVTLRCSSQSGHNTVSWYQQALGQGPQFIFQYYREEENGRGNFPPRFSGLQFPNYSSELNVNALELDDSALYLCASSRQGDSPLHFGNGTRLTVT.